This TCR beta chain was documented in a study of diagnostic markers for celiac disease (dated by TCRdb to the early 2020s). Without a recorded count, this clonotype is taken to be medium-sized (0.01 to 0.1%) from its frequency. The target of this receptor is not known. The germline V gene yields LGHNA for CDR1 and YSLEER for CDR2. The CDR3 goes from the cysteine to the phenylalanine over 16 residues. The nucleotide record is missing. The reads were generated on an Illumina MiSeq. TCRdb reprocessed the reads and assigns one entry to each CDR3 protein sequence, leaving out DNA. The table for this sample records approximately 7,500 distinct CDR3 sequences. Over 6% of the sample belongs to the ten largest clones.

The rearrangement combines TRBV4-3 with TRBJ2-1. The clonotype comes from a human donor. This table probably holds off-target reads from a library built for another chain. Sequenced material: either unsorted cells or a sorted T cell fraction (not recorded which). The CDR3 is CASSLSLVPEYNEQFF.